This TCR beta chain stems from a study of OX40 agonist ivuxolimab in advanced cancers. Study-level background: Patients were infused with ivuxolimab every 2 weeks at 0.01 to 10 mg/kg.

This clone was seen only once. Some clones are missing from TCRdb's copy, which holds only in-frame ones; the method was immunoSEQ multiplex PCR. Of under 20,000 clones in the sample, less than 75% were seen once. The junction had 5 bases not matched to a gene; V was cut back by 1 base and J by 6 bases. The germline V gene encodes CDR1 KGHSH and CDR2 LQKENI. This CDR3 contains 15 residues. This sample comprised CD4+ or CD8+ T cells sorted from blood, obtained in a trial of the OX40 agonist ivuxolimab. This sequence joins TRBV18 and TRBJ1-5, with 8 bases fitting TRBD1. The clonotype originates from an adult with an advanced solid tumor such as melanoma, head and neck, liver or kidney cancer. The DNA for the CDR3 is TGTGCCAGCTCACCACAGGACAGGGTGGGTCAGCCCCAGCATTTT. Protein: CASSPQDRVGQPQHF.